This TCR beta chain was recorded in a study of identical twins. This CDR3 is built from 14 residues. Germline values: CDR1 SGHRS, CDR2 YFSETQ. TCRdb re-analysed the 5' RACE reads in MiXCR, keeping a single row per CDR3 protein. Here the sample spans roughly 690,000 distinct CDR3 sequences, around 20% being singletons. Many counts were recorded for this clonotype. The junction departs from the called germline gene at one end, perhaps through a read error. Another study also made use of these data, one on T cells expressing NK-cell markers.

The material sequenced was PBMCs. The sequence derives from a woman aged 18-29 years in good health. This chain uses TRBV5-1 with TRBJ1-6; 8 bases are shared with TRBD1. DNA of the CDR3: TGTGCCAGCAGCTTGGCAGGGGGCGATTCACCCCTCCACTTT. Amino acids: CASSLAGGDSPLHF.